The 27 T cell receptor beta chains presented below share a single source sample, sequenced in a study of blood T cell repertoires in COVID-19. Clones were sequenced by immunoSEQ multiplex PCR, and TCRdb holds only the in-frame ones, with some missing. Seen here are around 300,000 clones, 85% observed once, and the top ten hold over 3.5%. The sample taken for sequencing was peripheral blood. All receptors derive from a woman aged 50 to 60 with active or convalescent COVID-19.

The chain uses TRBV28 and TRBJ2-1; possibly TRBD2 for D (5 bases). This CDR3 has 14 residues. The V gene lost 2 bases and the J gene lost 6 bases, with 11 bases spanning the gap. CDR1 MDHEN and CDR2 SYDVKM come from the germline V gene. DNA of the CDR3: TGTGCCAGCAGTTTAGGCCGGAGGCCCAATGAGCAGTTCTTC. Protein: CASSLGRRPNEQFF.

The chain is built from TRBV19 and TRBJ2-1; 10 bases align to TRBD2. CDR3 size: 16 residues. V gave up 5 bases and J gave up 0 bases; unmatched junction bases: 4. Per germline, CDR1 LNHDA and CDR2 SQIVND (reference sequence). This CDR3 is CASSPAGGRSYNEQFF. The CDR3, as DNA: TGTGCCAGTAGTCCAGCGGGAGGGCGCTCCTACAATGAGCAGTTCTTC.

This chain links TRBV5-8 with TRBJ2-4; D possibly corresponds to TRBD2 (6 bases). Trimming shortened V by 4 bases and J by 9 bases, and 20 bases separated the two germline ends. Germline values: CDR1 SGHTS, CDR2 YDEGEE. There are 15 residues in the CDR3. Here the CDR3 DNA reads TGTGCCAGCAGCCCCGGGACTCTAAATAGGGGCATTCAGTACTTC. Translated: CASSPGTLNRGIQYF. Full variable domain (missing parts from reference TRBV5-8 and TRBJ2-4): EAGVTQSPTHLIKTRGQQATLRCSPISGHTSVYWYQQALGLGLQFLLWYDEGEERNRGNFPPRFSGRQFPNYSSELNVNALELEDSALYLCASSPGTLNRGIQYFGAGTRLSVL.

This clone was detected only a few times. The chain is built from TRBV21-1 and TRBJ1-1; the D call of TRBD1 is as the table states it, not checked on the DNA. TRBV21-1 is an annotated pseudogene. CDR3 length equals 15 residues. The CDR3 DNA reads as TGTGCCAGCAGTCAGGGCCCGAACATGAACACTGAAGCTTTCTTT. Translated, it gives CASSQGPNMNTEAFF.

The chain joins TRBV7-3 to TRBJ2-5; 12 bases agree with TRBD2. V gave up 6 bases and J gave up 4 bases; unmatched junction bases: 6. This CDR3 contains 15 residues. Germline assignment: CDR1 SGHTA and CDR2 FQGTGA. In DNA form, the CDR3 reads TGTGCCAGCAGTAGACTAGCGGGAGCAGCAGAGACCCAGTACTTC. It specifies CASSRLAGAAETQYF. Full variable domain (missing parts from reference TRBV7-3 and TRBJ2-5): GAGVSQTPSNKVTEKGKYVELRCDPISGHTALYWYRQSLGQGPEFLIYFQGTGAADDSGLPNDRFFAVRPEGSVSTLKIQRTERGDSAVYLCASSRLAGAAETQYFGPGTRLLVL.

This clone was seen only once. This rearrangement joins TRBV5-1 to TRBJ2-5; D might be TRBD1 (6 bases). V was shortened by 1 base and J by 5 bases, with 6 bases between the two germline ends. The CDR3 runs to 12 residues. Germline CDR1 and CDR2: SGHRS and YFSETQ. The CDR3 nucleotides read TGCGCCAGCAGCTTGCAGGGGGAGACCCAGTACTTC. Translation gives CASSLQGETQYF.

The chain links TRBV20-1 to TRBJ1-4; no clear D gene. Trimming cost V 5 bases and J 8 bases, with 6 bases left between them. The CDR3 consists of 10 residues. Germline loops: CDR1 DFQATT, CDR2 SNEGSKA (reference sequence). The CDR3 region is CSAPREKLFF. The CDR3 bases are TGCAGTGCTCCACGGGAAAAACTGTTTTTT.

The V call is TRBV6-5, the J call TRBJ1-1; 7 bases match TRBD1. The germline V gene has CDR1 MNHEY and CDR2 SVGAGI. V lost 6 bases, J lost 4 bases, and 5 bases stayed unmatched. The CDR3 is made up of 13 amino acids. The CDR3, as DNA: TGTGCCAGCAGCAGGGGACAGACCACTGAAGCTTTCTTT. This codes for CASSRGQTTEAFF.

The rearrangement joins TRBV7-6 to TRBJ2-1; TRBD2 might be the D (6 bases). Trimming removed 3 bases at V and 0 bases at J, with 12 bases between. Germline CDR1 is SGHVS and CDR2 is FNYEAQ. The CDR3 runs 16 residues. The CDR3: CASSLSLASSYNEQFF. Written as DNA, the CDR3 is TGTGCCAGCAGCTTGTCCCTAGCGAGCTCCTACAATGAGCAGTTCTTC.

Of note for this clone: The junction and the germline gene differ at one end; a read error may be behind it. V usage is TRBV6-1 and J usage is TRBJ2-7; TRBD1 agrees at 8 bases. The CDR3 runs to 14 residues. In germline, CDR1 is MNHNS, CDR2 SASEGT. The CDR3 region has the DNA TGTGCCAGCAGTGAATCAGGTGGAGGACAGGGATTCTCCTTC. Protein sequence: CASSESGGGQGFSF.

The gene calls are TRBV27 and TRBJ2-7; possible D gene TRBD2, 6 bases. V was clipped by 0 bases and J by 4 bases, with 16 bases between them. The CDR3 contains 16 residues. The V gene's germline CDR1 is MNHEY and CDR2 SMNVEV (reference sequence). CDR3 nucleotides: TGTGCCAGCAGTTTATCGTTACCGGGGGACGGATACGAGCAGTACTTC. This sequence encodes CASSLSLPGDGYEQYF.

This clone was seen once. The chain couples TRBV7-6 to TRBJ2-1; TRBD2 matches 8 bases. This CDR3 has 14 amino acids. CDR1 SGHVS and CDR2 FNYEAQ come from the germline V gene. The junction had 6 bases not matched to a gene; V was cut back by 2 bases and J by 9 bases. CDR3 loop: CASSLTREVGEQFF. Here the CDR3 DNA reads TGTGCCAGCAGCTTAACGCGGGAGGTGGGTGAGCAGTTCTTC.

As for this clone: Other DNA sequences within the sample encode an identical CDR3. The chain uses TRBV27 and TRBJ1-5; D perhaps matches TRBD1 (5 bases). Germline V gene sequence: CDR1 MNHEY, CDR2 SMNVEV (reference sequence). The CDR3 contains 14 residues. Trimming took 5 bases from V and 6 from J, leaving 14 bases between them. This CDR3 reads CASSLTGGGQPQHF. DNA of the CDR3: TGTGCCAGCAGTCTCACGGGGGGAGGTCAGCCCCAGCATTTT.

The chain is built from TRBV28 and TRBJ1-1; 9 positions match TRBD1. Trimming cost V 6 bases and J 3 bases; bases outside gene matches: 11. CDR3 length equals 16 residues. The germline CDR1 and CDR2 sequences are MDHEN and SYDVKM. The CDR3 sequence is CASRPTNRGPHTEAFF. The CDR3 DNA follows: TGTGCCAGCAGACCCACTAACAGGGGGCCACACACTGAAGCTTTCTTT.

The V and J genes are TRBV2 and TRBJ2-7; D unresolved. Germline lookup yields CDR1 SNHLY and CDR2 FYNNEI. This CDR3 is built from 13 residues. The V end lost 6 bases, the J end lost 7 bases, and 16 bases lay between the germline ends. For the CDR3, the DNA is TGTGCCAGCAGCTCCATGATCGCCGAGGAGCAGTACTTC. Protein sequence: CASSSMIAEEQYF.

The gene calls are TRBV19 and TRBJ2-1; TRBD2 matches at 13 bases. Germline V gene lookup returns CDR1 LNHDA and CDR2 SQIVND (reference sequence). Trimming cost V 4 bases and J 4 bases; bases outside gene matches: 13. The CDR3 covers 19 residues. CDR3 nucleotide sequence: TGTGCCAGTAGTAACCGGGGACTAGCGGGAATATTAAGTTACAATGAGCAGTTCTTC. Its translation is CASSNRGLAGILSYNEQFF.

This clone was detected only a few times. Other DNA sequences within the sample encode an identical CDR3. The gene calls are TRBV28 and TRBJ1-2; D call uncertain. V gave up 5 bases and J gave up 4 bases, with 11 bases separating them. Germline loops: CDR1 MDHEN, CDR2 SYDVKM. This CDR3 has 13 amino acids. CDR3 sequence (DNA): TGTGCCAGCAGTCTCTTAGCTTTCTATGGCTACACCTTC. The encoded protein is CASSLLAFYGYTF.

This clone has only a few counts. This sequence joins TRBV29-1 and TRBJ1-1, with D possibly TRBD1 on 6 matching bases. The CDR3 sequence is 14 residues long. CDR1 and CDR2 from the germline V gene are SQVTM and ANQGSEA. Trimming removed 6 bases from V and 1 base from J, with 15 bases in between. The CDR3: CSVKPGTPNTEAFF. Here the CDR3 DNA reads TGCAGCGTCAAGCCCGGGACACCGAACACTGAAGCTTTCTTT.

V is TRBV7-2 and J is TRBJ2-2; no firm D call. Looked up from germline, CDR1 is SGHTA and CDR2 is FQGNSA. With 4 bases removed from V and 3 bases from J, the gap between germline ends came to 3 bases. This CDR3 contains 12 residues. The DNA for the CDR3 is TGTGCCAGCAGCTACTACACCGGGGAGCTGTTTTTT. Encoded protein: CASSYYTGELFF. Looking up the rest from reference TRBV7-2 and TRBJ2-2 gives the full variable domain: GAGVSQSPSNKVTEKGKDVELRCDPISGHTALYWYRQSLGQGLEFLIYFQGNSAPDKSGLPSDRFSAERTGGSVSTLTIQRTQQEDSAVYLCASSYYTGELFFGEGSRLTVL.

The chain links TRBV6-4 to TRBJ1-1, with D possibly matching TRBD1 (5 bases). The V and J ends lost 0 bases and 6 bases respectively, with 14 bases between them. There are 15 residues in the CDR3. The germline V gene encodes CDR1 MRHNA and CDR2 SNTAGT. CDR3 region: CASSDSIDRSSEAFF. CDR3 bases: TGTGCCAGCAGTGACTCGATTGACAGATCGTCTGAAGCTTTCTTT.

CDR3 nucleotide sequence: TGTGCCATCAATGGGGCGGCCCAAGAGACCCAGTACTTC. Its translation: CAINGAAQETQYF. The rearrangement joins TRBV10-3 to TRBJ2-5; tentative D call: TRBD1 (5 bases). CDR3 length: 13 residues. Germline CDR1 is ENHRY and CDR2 is SYGVKD. Trimming removed 7 bases from V and 1 base from J, with 10 bases in between.

Of note for this clone: This sample also contains other DNA sequences that code for the same CDR3. The rearrangement joins TRBV5-1 to TRBJ2-7, with a tentative D call TRBD2 (6 bases). This CDR3 comprises 14 residues. Germline CDR1 and CDR2: SGHRS and YFSETQ. Between the trimmed V and J ends, which lost 1 base and 3 bases, there was a span of 11 bases. The CDR3 sequence: CASSLLAGSYEQYF. In DNA form, the CDR3 reads TGCGCCAGCAGCTTGCTCGCGGGAAGCTACGAGCAGTACTTC.

J is TRBJ1-6 and V is TRBV2; TRBD1 might be the D (5 bases). The V gene lost 2 bases and the J gene lost 11 bases, with 10 bases spanning the gap. The CDR3 is 13 residues long. Germline CDR1 SNHLY, CDR2 FYNNEI. CDR3: CASSERQGAPLHF. The CDR3 bases are TGTGCCAGCAGTGAACGGCAGGGTGCACCCCTCCACTTT.

The chain joins TRBV20-1 to TRBJ2-7, with D tentatively TRBD1 (5 bases). The CDR3 consists of 9 residues. The germline gives CDR1 DFQATT, CDR2 SNEGSKA (reference sequence). The CDR3 is CLTGDEQYF. The CDR3 bases are TGCCTCACAGGCGACGAGCAGTACTTC.

The V call is TRBV12-5, the J call TRBJ2-2, with D possibly being TRBD2 (6 bases). Looked up from germline, CDR1 is LGHNT and CDR2 is FRNRAP. CDR3 length equals 16 residues. V was cut by 2 bases and J by 2 bases, with 12 bases left in between. Written as DNA, the CDR3 is TGTGCTAGTGGTTTGAGAACTAGCATCAACACCGGGGAGCTGTTTTTT. Its translation: CASGLRTSINTGELFF.

The chain couples TRBV12-5 to TRBJ2-2, with D possibly matching TRBD2 (6 bases). Per germline, CDR1 LGHNT and CDR2 FRNRAP. CDR3 length: 17 amino acids. Trimming stripped 8 bases from V and 3 bases from J, with 22 bases between. DNA of the CDR3: TGTGCTAGTTCCCTCTCGGGACTGATGGGGGACACCGGGGAGCTGTTTTTT. Its translation is CASSLSGLMGDTGELFF.

This clone was picked up a small number of times. The chain links TRBV24-1 to TRBJ1-1; weak D call: TRBD1 (5 bases). V was cut by 4 bases and J by 3 bases, with 20 bases left in between. The CDR3 extends over 17 amino acids. The germline V gene has CDR1 KGHDR and CDR2 SFDVKD. This chain's CDR3 is CATSDPLTARKYTEAFF. DNA of the CDR3: TGTGCCACCAGTGACCCTTTGACAGCGAGGAAGTACACTGAAGCTTTCTTT.